This passage covers 11 T cell receptor beta chains from one sample sequenced in a study of cytomegalovirus exposure and HLA in healthy donors. 60 Vbeta and 13 Jbeta primers were used in PCR. Assay used: immunoSEQ multiplex PCR; TCRdb lists only in-frame clones, some missing. The sample has about 110,000 clones, approximately 82% seen once. The material sequenced was PBMCs. The receptors shown here come from a man aged 25-45 years in good health and CMV-seropositive.

The chain is built from TRBV30 and TRBJ1-2; 7 bases match TRBD1. The CDR3 consists of 11 residues. Per the germline V gene, CDR1 is GTSNPN and CDR2 is SVGIG (reference sequence). The V gene end was trimmed by 3 bases and the J gene end by 14 bases; junction bases not matched to a gene: 9. The CDR3 region has the DNA TGTGCCTGGAGCGCCGACAGGGTAGTAACCTTC. Its protein is CAWSADRVVTF. The full variable domain, rest sourced from reference TRBV30 and TRBJ1-2, is SQTIHQWPATLVQPVGSPLSLECTVEGTSNPNLYWYRQAAGRGLQLLFYSVGIGQISSEVPQNLSASRPQDRQFILSSKKLLLSDSGFYLCAWSADRVVTFGSGTRLTVV.

The CDR3 protein is CASSLGGGGTDTQYF. The CDR3 DNA follows: TGTGCCAGCAGTCTAGGCGGGGGGGGCACAGATACGCAGTATTTT. The gene calls are TRBV7-6 and TRBJ2-3, with 9 bases fitting TRBD2. The CDR3 extends over 15 amino acids. Trimming took 6 bases from V and 1 from J; bases not matched to a gene: 5. Germline V gene data show CDR1 as SGHVS and CDR2 as FNYEAQ.

This rearrangement joins TRBV9 to TRBJ1-4, with D perhaps TRBD1 (6 bases). Trimming left V 4 bases short and J 1 base short, with 11 bases between. This CDR3 has 15 residues. Germline V gives CDR1 SGDLS, CDR2 YYNGEE. CDR3 in amino acids: CASSPHRVTNEKLFF. The CDR3 DNA reads as TGTGCCAGCAGCCCCCACAGGGTAACTAATGAAAAACTGTTTTTT.

The chain employs TRBV5-1 and TRBJ2-7; TRBD1 aligns across 11 bases. Germline lookup yields CDR1 SGHRS and CDR2 YFSETQ. CDR3 length: 16 amino acids. V gave up 0 bases and J gave up 5 bases; unmatched junction bases: 7. This chain's CDR3 is CASSLAVRTGGDEQYF. CDR3 DNA sequence: TGCGCCAGCAGCTTGGCCGTTCGGACAGGGGGCGACGAGCAGTACTTC.

This clone was recorded a few times. The chain employs TRBV6-6 and TRBJ1-5; weak D call: TRBD1 (6 bases). In germline, CDR1 is MNHNY, CDR2 SVGAGI (reference sequence). The CDR3 totals 15 residues. The germline V and J ends were trimmed by 0 bases and 1 base, with 7 bases remaining between them. The CDR3 here is CASSYSRGSNQPQHF. The CDR3 bases are TGTGCCAGCAGTTACTCGAGGGGGAGCAATCAGCCCCAGCATTTT.

As concerns this clone: Other DNA sequences in this specimen translate into the identical CDR3. The rearrangement links TRBV28 to TRBJ2-5; 7 nucleotides agree with TRBD2. Germline V gene data show CDR1 as MDHEN and CDR2 as SYDVKM. The CDR3 is made up of 15 amino acids. The V gene end was trimmed by 6 bases and the J gene end by 4 bases; junction bases not matched to a gene: 11. This chain's CDR3 is CASRSPGGTVETQYF. Here the CDR3 DNA reads TGTGCCAGCAGATCCCCCGGGGGGACGGTAGAGACCCAGTACTTC.

The rearrangement joins TRBV5-1 to TRBJ1-4, with a weak D call TRBD1 (5 bases). This CDR3 contains 15 residues. V lost 0 bases and J 0 bases, leaving 6 bases between the germline ends. Germline CDR1 is SGHRS and CDR2 is YFSETQ. In DNA, the CDR3 is TGCGCCAGCAGCTTGGCGGGGGCAACTAATGAAAAACTGTTTTTT. Translating gives CASSLAGATNEKLFF.

The rearrangement joins TRBV2 to TRBJ1-1; no reliable D call. Germline V lookup: CDR1 SNHLY, CDR2 FYNNEI. Trimming left V 8 bases short and J 0 bases short, with 4 bases between. CDR3 length equals 11 residues. Here the CDR3 reads CASQLNTEAFF. Here the CDR3 DNA reads TGTGCCAGCCAGTTGAACACTGAAGCTTTCTTT.

The chain's CDR3 is CASSLGRLAKNIQYF. As DNA, the CDR3 is TGTGCCAGCAGCTTGGGGAGGTTAGCCAAAAACATTCAGTACTTC. The V gene is TRBV7-9, the J gene TRBJ2-4; TRBD2 might be the D (6 bases). The V gene's germline CDR1 is SEHNR and CDR2 FQNEAQ (reference sequence). V lost 3 bases, J lost 0 bases, and 9 bases lay in between. CDR3 length: 15 amino acids.

This chain connects TRBV19 to TRBJ2-1, with 7 bases lining up with TRBD1. Germline V CDR1 and CDR2: LNHDA, SQIVND (reference sequence). V lost 6 bases to trimming and J lost 2 bases; unmatched junction nucleotides: 7. This CDR3 spans 15 amino acids. CDR3 sequence: CASRSPGQTYNEQFF. The CDR3 coding sequence is TGTGCCAGTAGATCCCCGGGACAGACCTACAATGAGCAGTTCTTC.

This clone was detected once. The J gene is TRBJ2-5, the V gene TRBV2, with a possible D match to TRBD1 (6 bases). Germline V CDR1 and CDR2: SNHLY, FYNNEI. Trimming shortened V by 3 bases and J by 5 bases, and 16 bases separated the two germline ends. This CDR3 comprises 15 residues. CDR3 in DNA: TGTGCCAGCAGTGATGGTGTCAGGGGAGACGAGACCCAGTACTTC. Translation gives CASSDGVRGDETQYF.